Here is one T cell receptor (beta chain) with its context. The sample belongs to a study of shared T cell receptors in the human thymus. Some clones are missing from TCRdb's copy, which holds only in-frame ones; the method was immunoSEQ multiplex PCR. The repertoire holds hundreds of thousands of clones, with around 87% as singletons. These data were also filed under a second study, of human thymus T cells. That report notes: Resections obtained during corrective heart surgery supplied the thymus tissue. The authors found apparently biased V and J gene usage in thymic and blood repertoires. Reports from related research described highly overlapping thymic repertoires among unrelated individuals.

Sample: thymocytes. This sequence was found in a boy in the first two years of life with a congenital heart defect.

CDR3 protein: CASSLEMRPLDNEQFF. The CDR3 nucleotides read TGTGCCAGCAGCTTAGAGATGCGGCCGCTCGACAATGAGCAGTTCTTC. The chain joins TRBV11-2 to TRBJ2-1; D is undetermined. The germline V gene has CDR1 SGHAT and CDR2 FQNNGV. Trimming removed 0 bases from V and 5 bases from J, with 14 bases in between. The CDR3 is made up of 16 amino acids.